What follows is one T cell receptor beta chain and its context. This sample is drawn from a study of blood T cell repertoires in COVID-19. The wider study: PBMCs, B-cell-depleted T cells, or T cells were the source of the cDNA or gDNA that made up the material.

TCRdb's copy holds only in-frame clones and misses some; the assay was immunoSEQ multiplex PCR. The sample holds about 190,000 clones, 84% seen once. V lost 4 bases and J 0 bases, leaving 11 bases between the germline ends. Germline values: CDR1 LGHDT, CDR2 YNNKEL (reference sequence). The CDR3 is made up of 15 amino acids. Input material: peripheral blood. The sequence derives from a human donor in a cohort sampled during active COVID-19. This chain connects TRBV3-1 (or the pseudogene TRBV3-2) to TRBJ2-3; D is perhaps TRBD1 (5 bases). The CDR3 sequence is CASSPSRTSTDTQYF. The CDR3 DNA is TGTGCCAGCAGCCCCTCTCGGACAAGCACAGATACGCAGTATTTT.